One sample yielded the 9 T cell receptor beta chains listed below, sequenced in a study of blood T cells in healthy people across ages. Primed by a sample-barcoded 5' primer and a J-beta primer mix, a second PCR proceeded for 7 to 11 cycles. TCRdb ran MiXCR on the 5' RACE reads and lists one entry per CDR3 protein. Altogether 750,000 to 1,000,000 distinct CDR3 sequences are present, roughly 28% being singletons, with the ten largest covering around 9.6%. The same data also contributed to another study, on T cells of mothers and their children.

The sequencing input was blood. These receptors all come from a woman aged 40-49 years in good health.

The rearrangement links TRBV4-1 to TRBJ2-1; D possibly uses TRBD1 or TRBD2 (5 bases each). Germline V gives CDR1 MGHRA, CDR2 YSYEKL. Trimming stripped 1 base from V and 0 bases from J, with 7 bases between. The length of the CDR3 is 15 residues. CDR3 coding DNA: TGCGCCAGCAGCCAAGGAGGGGACTCCTACAATGAGCAGTTCTTC. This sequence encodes CASSQGGDSYNEQFF.

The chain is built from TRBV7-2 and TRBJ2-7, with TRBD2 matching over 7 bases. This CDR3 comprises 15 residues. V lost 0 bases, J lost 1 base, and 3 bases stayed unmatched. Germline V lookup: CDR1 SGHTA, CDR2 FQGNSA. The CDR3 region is CASSLATSRSYEQYV. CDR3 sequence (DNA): TGTGCCAGCAGCTTAGCGACTAGCAGATCCTACGAGCAGTACGTC.

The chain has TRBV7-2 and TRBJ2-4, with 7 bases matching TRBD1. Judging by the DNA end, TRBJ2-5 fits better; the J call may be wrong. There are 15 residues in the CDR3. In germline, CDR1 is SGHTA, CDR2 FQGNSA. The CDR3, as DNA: TGTGCCAGCAGCTTAGAGGGACAGTCGATAGAGACCCAGTACTTC. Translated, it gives CASSLEGQSIETQYF.

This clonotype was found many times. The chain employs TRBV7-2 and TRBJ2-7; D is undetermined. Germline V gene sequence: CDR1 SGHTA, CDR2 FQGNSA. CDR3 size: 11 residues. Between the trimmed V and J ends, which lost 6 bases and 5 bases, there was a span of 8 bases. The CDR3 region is CASRNNNEQYF. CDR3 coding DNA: TGTGCCAGCAGAAACAACAACGAGCAGTACTTC.

DNA of the CDR3: TGTGCCATCAACGGCGCAGGGGCTCTCTACGGCTACACCTTC. Amino acid sequence: CAINGAGALYGYTF. The chain joins TRBV10-3 to TRBJ1-2; D is perhaps TRBD1 (6 bases). The CDR3 is 14 amino acids. CDR1 and CDR2 from the germline V gene are ENHRY and SYGVKD. The V end lost 7 bases, the J end lost 8 bases, and 20 bases lay between the germline ends.

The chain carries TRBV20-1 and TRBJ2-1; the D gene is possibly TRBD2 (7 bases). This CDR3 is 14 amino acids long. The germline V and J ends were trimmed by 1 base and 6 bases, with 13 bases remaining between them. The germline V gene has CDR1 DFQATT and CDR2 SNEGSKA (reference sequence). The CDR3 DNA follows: TGCAGTGCTAGAGGGGAGGGGGGCATCAATGAGCAGTTCTTC. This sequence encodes CSARGEGGINEQFF.

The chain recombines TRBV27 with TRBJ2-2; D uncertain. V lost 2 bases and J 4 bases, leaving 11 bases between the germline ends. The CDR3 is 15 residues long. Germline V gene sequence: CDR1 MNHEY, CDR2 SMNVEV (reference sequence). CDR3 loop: CASSLGVTSTGELFF. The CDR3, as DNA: TGTGCCAGCAGTTTAGGGGTGACGAGCACCGGGGAGCTGTTTTTT.

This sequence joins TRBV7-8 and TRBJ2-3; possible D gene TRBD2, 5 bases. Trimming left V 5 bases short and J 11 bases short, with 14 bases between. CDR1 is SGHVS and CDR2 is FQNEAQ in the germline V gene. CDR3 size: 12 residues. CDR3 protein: CASSVTGIGQYF. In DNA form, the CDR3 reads TGTGCCAGCAGCGTCACGGGAATAGGGCAGTATTTT.

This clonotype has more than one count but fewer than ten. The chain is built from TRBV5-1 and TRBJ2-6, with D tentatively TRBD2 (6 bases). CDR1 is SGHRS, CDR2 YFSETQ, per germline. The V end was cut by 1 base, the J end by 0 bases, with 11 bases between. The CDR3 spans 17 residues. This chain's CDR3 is CASSLRRALSGANVLTF. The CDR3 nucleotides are TGCGCCAGCAGCTTGAGGAGGGCACTCTCTGGGGCCAACGTCCTGACTTTC.